The 14 T cell receptor beta chains given below trace back to one sample, sequenced in a study of blood T cell repertoires in COVID-19. Libraries were prepared by immunoSEQ multiplex PCR; TCRdb keeps only in-frame clonotypes and omits some of them. The table records 250,000 to 300,000 clones, roughly 85% of them present only once. The sequenced sample was peripheral blood. These receptors all stem from a man aged 55-75 years who had recovered from COVID-19.

The chain has TRBV5-1 and TRBJ1-5, with 7 bases fitting TRBD1. Trimming at V came to 0 bases and at J to 3 bases, leaving 3 bases not matched to a gene. CDR3 size: 15 residues. Per germline, CDR1 SGHRS and CDR2 YFSETQ. CDR3 nucleotide sequence: TGCGCCAGCAGCTTGGCAGGGGGATTCAATCAGCCCCAGCATTTT. Translated, it gives CASSLAGGFNQPQHF.

This clone was observed a handful of times. The chain combines TRBV29-1 with TRBJ1-1; D unresolved. The CDR3 covers 10 residues. Trimming removed 7 bases from V and 1 base from J, with 4 bases in between. Per germline, CDR1 SQVTM and CDR2 ANQGSEA. The DNA of the CDR3 is TGCAGCGCCTCGAACACTGAAGCTTTCTTT. Its protein product is CSASNTEAFF.

The rearrangement links TRBV6-5 to TRBJ2-7; 8 bases match TRBD2. The CDR3 runs to 13 residues. Per the germline V gene, CDR1 is MNHEY and CDR2 is SVGAGI. J gave up 2 bases and V 8 bases, and 5 bases lay outside the gene matches. In DNA, the CDR3 is TGTGCCAGCCTAGCGGGCTGGCCCTACGAGCAGTACTTC. It specifies CASLAGWPYEQYF.

CDR3 sequence reads: CASSPGTDRSYEQYF. The DNA for the CDR3 is TGTGCCAGCAGTCCGGGGACAGATCGCTCCTACGAGCAGTACTTC. The chain combines TRBV28 with TRBJ2-7; TRBD1 matches 7 bases. Germline CDR1 MDHEN, CDR2 SYDVKM. Trimming took 5 bases from V and 0 from J; bases not matched to a gene: 7. The CDR3 loop spans 15 amino acids.

For the CDR3, the DNA is TGCGCCAGCACTGGCGGGAGGGTCCTAGACACCGGGGAGCTGTTTTTT. Its protein product is CASTGGRVLDTGELFF. The chain couples TRBV5-1 to TRBJ2-2, with 9 bases fitting TRBD2. V gave up 6 bases and J gave up 3 bases; unmatched junction bases: 9. Germline V gives CDR1 SGHRS, CDR2 YFSETQ. The CDR3 contains 16 residues. The full variable domain, with the rest looked up from reference TRBV5-1 and TRBJ2-2, is KAGVTQTPRYLIKTRGQQVTLSCSPISGHRSVSWYQQTPGQGLQFLFEYFSETQRNKGNFPGRFSGRQFSNSRSEMNVSTLELGDSALYLCASTGGRVLDTGELFFGEGSRLTVL.

V gene TRBV2 combines with J gene TRBJ1-3; no firm D call. V lost 8 bases and J 7 bases, leaving 12 bases between the germline ends. This CDR3 is built from 12 residues. The germline CDR1 and CDR2 sequences are SNHLY and FYNNEI. The CDR3 sequence: CASLGFGNTIYF. As DNA, the CDR3 is TGTGCCAGCCTAGGCTTCGGGAACACCATATATTTT.

This clone was seen a few times. This chain uses TRBV19 with TRBJ2-2, with TRBD1 matching 7 bases. V gave up 5 bases and J gave up 0 bases; unmatched junction bases: 3. CDR3 length: 15 amino acids. Germline loops: CDR1 LNHDA, CDR2 SQIVND (reference sequence). CDR3 in DNA: TGTGCCAGTAGTCCCGACAGGGCGAACACCGGGGAGCTGTTTTTT. Encoded protein: CASSPDRANTGELFF. The full variable domain, its missing parts supplied by reference TRBV19 and TRBJ2-2, is DGGITQSPKYLFRKEGQNVTLSCEQNLNHDAMYWYRQDPGQGLRLIYYSQIVNDFQKGDIAEGYSVSREKKESFPLTVTSAQKNPTAFYLCASSPDRANTGELFFGEGSRLTVL.

The CDR3 here is CASSQFCCRDTAYEQYF. CDR3 nucleotide sequence: TGCGCCAGCAGTCAATTTTGTTGTCGGGACACAGCCTACGAGCAGTACTTC. V is TRBV23-1 and J is TRBJ2-7; the D gene is possibly TRBD1 (6 bases). TRBV23-1 is filed as an ORF, its function uncertain. The CDR3 is 17 residues long. V lost 1 base and J 2 bases, leaving 18 bases between the germline ends.

The chain carries TRBV3-1 (or the pseudogene TRBV3-2) and TRBJ1-2; tentatively, D is TRBD1 (6 bases). This CDR3 spans 13 amino acids. V was pared by 1 base and J by 5 bases, with 8 bases between. Germline CDR1 is LGHDT and CDR2 is YNNKEL (reference sequence). CDR3 residues: CASSQVQGYGYTF. CDR3 in DNA: TGTGCCAGCAGCCAAGTTCAGGGGTATGGCTACACCTTC.

The chain is built from TRBV28 and TRBJ2-3; 9 nucleotides match TRBD1. The CDR3 spans 16 residues. Germline lookup yields CDR1 MDHEN and CDR2 SYDVKM. After removal of 5 bases from V and 6 bases from J, the junction contained 12 bases not matched to a gene. The CDR3 here is CASSPGRDRVSDTQYF. In nucleotides, the CDR3 is TGTGCCAGCAGTCCGGGCCGGGACAGGGTTTCGGATACGCAGTATTTT. The full variable domain, in which reference TRBV28 and TRBJ2-3 provide the parts outside the CDR3, is DVKVTQSSRYLVKRTGEKVFLECVQDMDHENMFWYRQDPGLGLRLIYFSYDVKMKEKGDIPEGYSVSREKKERFSLILESASTNQTSMYLCASSPGRDRVSDTQYFGPGTRLTVL.

This clone was picked up a small number of times. CDR3 protein: CASSVGGGRLAANTGELFF. For the CDR3, the DNA is TGTGCCAGCAGTGTTGGGGGAGGGCGTCTAGCAGCGAACACCGGGGAGCTGTTTTTT. The V call is TRBV2, the J call TRBJ2-2; TRBD2 aligns across 7 bases. The V segment lost 4 bases and the J segment 0 bases; nucleotides outside the gene matches: 14. Germline V lookup: CDR1 SNHLY, CDR2 FYNNEI. The CDR3 totals 19 residues.

Turning to this clone: Other DNA sequences in this specimen translate into the identical CDR3. V and J are TRBV2 and TRBJ1-1; perhaps TRBD1 as D (5 bases). Germline V gene data show CDR1 as SNHLY and CDR2 as FYNNEI. CDR3 length: 13 residues. Deletions cut 6 bases from V and 5 bases from J, with 13 bases between. The CDR3: CASSLGGETEAFF. The CDR3 nucleotides are TGTGCCAGCAGCTTAGGAGGGGAGACTGAAGCTTTCTTT.

In regard to this clone: The sample contains more than one DNA sequence encoding this CDR3. V usage is TRBV7-6 and J usage is TRBJ2-7; TRBD2 matches 12 bases. Germline CDR1 SGHVS, CDR2 FNYEAQ. The CDR3 is made up of 15 amino acids. The V and J ends lost 4 bases and 4 bases, in that order; junction bases with no gene match: 5. The CDR3 bases are TGTGCCAGCAGCTCCCTAGCGGGAGGGAGTTACGAGCAGTACTTC. Its protein is CASSSLAGGSYEQYF.

The chain employs TRBV4-2 and TRBJ2-2; 13 bases match TRBD2. The CDR3 is 20 residues long. The junction had 8 bases not matched to a gene; V was cut back by 0 bases and J by 1 base. Germline CDR1 is LGHNA and CDR2 is YNFKEQ. The CDR3 coding sequence is TGTGCCAGCAGCCAAGATTTGACGAGACTAGCGGGAGGGAACACCGGGGAGCTGTTTTTT. Protein sequence: CASSQDLTRLAGGNTGELFF.